Listed here are 28 T cell receptor beta chains from one sample, sequenced in a study of blood T cell repertoires in COVID-19. The protocol was immunoSEQ multiplex PCR, while the TCRdb copy is restricted to in-frame clones and leaves out a portion. This table holds 150,000 or so clones, 92% found once. Material for sequencing was peripheral blood. These receptors originate from a man aged 25-45 years with COVID-19, enrolled during active disease.

The table lists this clone with a count of one. In DNA, the CDR3 is TGTGCCACCTCTAGCGGGGGAACAGATACGCAGTATTTT. The encoded protein is CATSSGGTDTQYF. The rearrangement uses TRBV10-3 and TRBJ2-3; 10 nucleotides agree with TRBD2. CDR3 length: 13 amino acids. The germline V gene has CDR1 ENHRY and CDR2 SYGVKD. V shed 10 bases, J shed 3 bases, and the junction held 4 bases outside the gene matches.

V and J are TRBV7-9 and TRBJ1-1; 7 positions agree with TRBD1. Trimming removed 5 bases from V and 3 bases from J; junction bases left unmatched: 6. This CDR3 has 14 amino acids. Germline V gene data show CDR1 as SEHNR and CDR2 as FQNEAQ (reference sequence). The chain's CDR3 is CASSRDRGDTEAFF. The CDR3 DNA sequence: TGTGCCAGCAGCCGGGACAGAGGAGACACTGAAGCTTTCTTT.

This rearrangement joins TRBV16 to TRBJ1-2; D possibly corresponds to TRBD1 (6 bases). V shed 1 base and J shed 4 bases, with 16 bases lying between them. The CDR3 extends over 16 amino acids. CDR1 KGHSY and CDR2 FQNENV come from the germline V gene. The CDR3 DNA is TGTGCCAGCAGCCAATTTGCGGCAGGGGTCCCCTATGGCTACACCTTC. Its translation is CASSQFAAGVPYGYTF.

The J gene is TRBJ1-6, the V gene TRBV19; 11 bases map to TRBD1. Losses at the gene ends were 6 bases for V and 9 bases for J; bases not matched to a gene: 7. CDR3 size: 15 residues. Germline V gene sequence: CDR1 LNHDA, CDR2 SQIVND (reference sequence). The CDR3 region is CASRIGDRGISPLHF. As DNA, the CDR3 is TGTGCCAGTAGGATTGGGGACAGGGGGATTTCACCCCTCCACTTT.

This sequence joins TRBV29-1 and TRBJ2-3; no reliable D call. V lost 1 base and J 2 bases, leaving 16 bases between the germline ends. Germline-derived CDR1 and CDR2 are SQVTM and ANQGSEA. This CDR3 spans 16 amino acids. The CDR3 here is CSVEGGPFIPTDTQYF. CDR3 DNA: TGCAGCGTTGAAGGAGGCCCCTTTATCCCCACAGATACGCAGTATTTT.

This clone has only a few counts. This chain connects TRBV7-2 to TRBJ2-1; 9 bases are a match to TRBD2. Germline CDR1 and CDR2: SGHTA and FQGNSA. With 1 base clipped from V and 6 bases from J, the junction kept 10 bases outside the gene matches. This CDR3 is built from 17 residues. The CDR3 DNA sequence: TGTGCCAGCAGCTTAGGTGTAGGTCTAGCGGGATCCAATGAGCAGTTCTTC. Translated, it gives CASSLGVGLAGSNEQFF. Full variable domain (remainder filled in from reference TRBV7-2 and TRBJ2-1): GAGVSQSPSNKVTEKGKDVELRCDPISGHTALYWYRQSLGQGLEFLIYFQGNSAPDKSGLPSDRFSAERTGGSVSTLTIQRTQQEDSAVYLCASSLGVGLAGSNEQFFGPGTRLTVL.

This clone was counted between two and nine times. The rearrangement uses TRBV5-6 and TRBJ2-7; TRBD1 matches 9 bases. The CDR3 has 14 amino acids. CDR1 and CDR2 (germline): SGHDT, YYEEEE. Losses at the gene ends were 3 bases for V and 3 bases for J; bases not matched to a gene: 4. CDR3 in amino acids: CASSYGQGRYEQYF. Here the CDR3 DNA reads TGTGCCAGCAGCTACGGACAGGGGCGCTACGAGCAGTACTTC.

This chain connects TRBV4-2 to TRBJ1-2, with TRBD1 as a possible D gene (5 bases). This CDR3 has 16 residues. CDR1 and CDR2 from the germline V gene are LGHNA and YNFKEQ. Trimming removed 0 bases at V and 1 base at J, with 12 bases between. The CDR3 loop reads CASSQEGGGFNYGYTF. The DNA for the CDR3 is TGTGCCAGCAGCCAAGAGGGGGGAGGGTTTAACTATGGCTACACCTTC.

The V gene is TRBV18, the J gene TRBJ2-1; TRBD1 aligns across 10 bases. Per the germline V gene, CDR1 is KGHSH and CDR2 is LQKENI. There are 13 residues in the CDR3. V shed 3 bases and J 12 bases; nucleotides not matched to a gene: 5. CDR3 bases: TGTGCCAGCTCACCGTCCCGGGACAGGGGGCAGTTCTTC. Translated: CASSPSRDRGQFF.

The V gene is TRBV19, the J gene TRBJ2-2, with 9 bases fitting TRBD1. Trimming took 5 bases from V and 6 from J; bases not matched to a gene: 19. CDR1 is LNHDA and CDR2 is SQIVND in the germline V gene (reference sequence). The CDR3 extends over 19 amino acids. CDR3: CASSARQGVSSYLAGELFF. CDR3 DNA: TGTGCCAGTAGTGCACGACAGGGGGTATCCTCTTACCTCGCCGGGGAGCTGTTTTTT.

The rearrangement uses TRBV6-2 or TRBV6-3 and TRBJ2-7; TRBD1 is a possible D gene (6 bases). V lost 0 bases, J lost 4 bases, and 13 bases lay in between. CDR1 MNHEY and CDR2 SVGEGT come from the germline V gene. The CDR3 extends over 15 amino acids. The CDR3 here is CASSYSGTKRYEQYF. The CDR3 DNA is TGTGCCAGCAGTTACTCGGGGACAAAGAGGTACGAGCAGTACTTC.

V is TRBV6-5 and J is TRBJ1-5; D possibly corresponds to TRBD1 (5 bases). CDR1 MNHEY and CDR2 SVGAGI come from the germline V gene. The CDR3 sequence is 12 residues long. Trimming removed 6 bases from V and 6 bases from J, with 9 bases in between. As DNA, the CDR3 is TGTGCCAGCAGCTCGGGGGGTCAGCCCCAGCATTTT. This codes for CASSSGGQPQHF.

V usage is TRBV10-3 and J usage is TRBJ1-5, with D uncertain. CDR1 and CDR2 from the germline V gene are ENHRY and SYGVKD. V lost 5 bases to trimming and J lost 6 bases, with 17 bases between them. The CDR3 runs 15 residues. CDR3 DNA: TGTGCCATCAGTCCCCACACGGGAGAAGGTCAGCCCCAGCATTTT. Amino acids: CAISPHTGEGQPQHF.

V and J are TRBV6-5 and TRBJ1-6; 10 bases line up with TRBD1. The CDR3 consists of 14 residues. The germline gives CDR1 MNHEY, CDR2 SVGAGI. V was pared by 8 bases and J by 9 bases, with 7 bases of the junction left unmatched. The CDR3: CASARQGAFSPLHF. The DNA for the CDR3 is TGTGCCAGCGCAAGACAGGGGGCTTTTTCACCCCTCCACTTT.

The chain uses TRBV30 and TRBJ1-2; D unresolved. This CDR3 spans 14 amino acids. CDR1 is GTSNPN and CDR2 is SVGIG in the germline V gene (reference sequence). Trimming removed 0 bases from V and 5 bases from J, with 13 bases in between. CDR3 in amino acids: CAWSVSLTLYGYTF. The CDR3 DNA reads as TGTGCCTGGAGTGTATCACTTACCTTATATGGCTACACCTTC.

This clone showed up just once. The chain combines TRBV7-9 with TRBJ1-1, with 9 positions matching TRBD1. CDR3 length equals 16 residues. V gave up 4 bases and J gave up 4 bases; unmatched junction bases: 10. Germline V lookup: CDR1 SEHNR, CDR2 FQNEAQ (reference sequence). CDR3 in DNA: TGTGCCAGCAGCTCCCGGGACAGGGATTTTCGCACTGAAGCTTTCTTT. Its translation: CASSSRDRDFRTEAFF.

The CDR3 bases are TGTGCCAGCAGCTTGCGGGGTACCCAGTACTTC. Translating gives CASSLRGTQYF. The chain recombines TRBV5-6 with TRBJ2-5, with D perhaps TRBD2 (5 bases). Looked up from germline, CDR1 is SGHDT and CDR2 is YYEEEE. The CDR3 sequence is 11 residues long. V lost 1 base and J lost 8, with 6 bases in between. Full variable domain (remainder filled in from reference TRBV5-6 and TRBJ2-5): DAGVTQSPTHLIKTRGQQVTLRCSPKSGHDTVSWYQQALGQGPQFIFQYYEEEERQRGNFPDRFSGHQFPNYSSELNVNALLLGDSALYLCASSLRGTQYFGPGTRLLVL.

This clone was picked up one time. The V gene is TRBV7-9, the J gene TRBJ2-1; D call uncertain. The length of the CDR3 is 17 residues. V lost 5 bases and J 2 bases, leaving 19 bases between the germline ends. Germline V gene lookup returns CDR1 SEHNR and CDR2 FQNEAQ (reference sequence). CDR3 protein: CASSPSLSQRAYNEQFF. CDR3 DNA sequence: TGTGCCAGCAGCCCAAGTCTTTCTCAGCGAGCCTACAATGAGCAGTTCTTC.

This sequence joins TRBV5-8 and TRBJ2-2; TRBD1 might be the D (6 bases). Germline CDR1 is SGHTS and CDR2 is YDEGEE. The germline V and J ends were trimmed by 3 bases and 1 base, with 7 bases remaining between them. CDR3 length equals 14 residues. CDR3 region: CASSSGQNTGELFF. For the CDR3, the DNA is TGTGCCAGCAGCTCGGGACAGAACACCGGGGAGCTGTTTTTT.

The rearrangement uses TRBV7-6 and TRBJ2-5; TRBD2 aligns across 12 bases. The V gene end was trimmed by 3 bases and the J gene end by 5 bases; junction bases not matched to a gene: 7. This CDR3 contains 16 residues. Germline CDR1 reads SGHVS; CDR2 reads FNYEAQ. This CDR3 reads CASSFLTSGGLETQYF. The DNA for the CDR3 is TGTGCCAGCAGCTTCTTGACTAGCGGGGGATTGGAGACCCAGTACTTC.

The genes are TRBV2 and TRBJ2-2, with D unresolved. Trimming took off 4 bases at V and 3 bases at J, with 9 bases between the two ends. Germline V gene sequence: CDR1 SNHLY, CDR2 FYNNEI. The CDR3 runs 14 residues. The CDR3 DNA follows: TGTGCCAGCAGTGGTGGCCGATACACCGGGGAGCTGTTTTTT. As protein: CASSGGRYTGELFF.

The rearrangement joins TRBV2 to TRBJ2-3; 8 bases are shared with TRBD2. Germline V gene sequence: CDR1 SNHLY, CDR2 FYNNEI. This CDR3 is 15 amino acids long. V gave up 4 bases and J gave up 5 bases; unmatched junction bases: 8. The CDR3 nucleotides are TGTGCCAGCAGTGGGGTAGCGGGACCTCAAGATACGCAGTATTTT. It is translated as CASSGVAGPQDTQYF.

The chain employs TRBV27 and TRBJ2-5; a possible D gene is TRBD1 (5 bases). The V gene's germline CDR1 is MNHEY and CDR2 SMNVEV (reference sequence). The CDR3 length is 14 residues. V gave up 4 bases and J gave up 5 bases, with 14 bases separating them. CDR3 bases: TGTGCCAGCAGTTCAGGGCTGAGATGGGAGACCCAGTACTTC. Translation gives CASSSGLRWETQYF.

The chain links TRBV4-3 to TRBJ2-7; 11 nucleotides match TRBD2. Germline-derived CDR1 and CDR2 are LGHNA and YSLEER. This CDR3 has 19 residues. Germline trimming cut 0 bases from V and 2 bases from J; bases unmatched to any gene: 12. The CDR3 is CASSQEVLAGGLAPYEQYF. DNA of the CDR3: TGCGCCAGCAGCCAAGAAGTCCTAGCGGGAGGCCTTGCCCCCTACGAGCAGTACTTC.

This sequence joins TRBV3-1 (or the pseudogene TRBV3-2) and TRBJ2-1; 8 bases agree with TRBD2. The CDR3 loop spans 22 amino acids. Germline CDR1 reads LGHDT; CDR2 reads YNNKEL (reference sequence). Germline trimming cut 3 bases from V and 3 bases from J; bases unmatched to any gene: 25. The CDR3 nucleotides read TGTGCCAGCAGCCATACGACCTTTAGCTTACCCAAAGCGGGAGTTCACTACAATGAGCAGTTCTTC. It translates to CASSHTTFSLPKAGVHYNEQFF.

This chain links TRBV2 with TRBJ1-5; TRBD1 matches 7 bases. This CDR3 contains 15 residues. Germline loops: CDR1 SNHLY, CDR2 FYNNEI. V lost 3 bases to trimming and J lost 6 bases; unmatched junction nucleotides: 8. CDR3 region: CASSDFRGLGQPQHF. CDR3 bases: TGTGCCAGCAGTGATTTTAGGGGGCTTGGTCAGCCCCAGCATTTT.

The CDR3 loop reads CASSLDSGGGSYEQYF. Written as DNA, the CDR3 is TGTGCCAGCAGCTTAGATAGCGGGGGGGGTTCCTACGAGCAGTACTTC. The chain carries TRBV7-8 and TRBJ2-7, with 11 bases lining up with TRBD2. J was trimmed by 1 base and V by 1 base; bases with no gene match: 3. Germline-derived CDR1 and CDR2 are SGHVS and FQNEAQ. The CDR3 has 16 amino acids. Complete variable domain (other parts from reference TRBV7-8 and TRBJ2-7): GAGVSQSPRYKVAKRGQDVALRCDPISGHVSLFWYQQALGQGPEFLTYFQNEAQLDKSGLPSDRFFAERPEGSVSTLKIQRTQQEDSAVYLCASSLDSGGGSYEQYFGPGTRLTVT.

This chain links TRBV12-3 or TRBV12-4 with TRBJ1-4; D is unresolved. Trimming removed 1 base from V and 4 bases from J, with 4 bases in between. The CDR3 is 13 residues long. In nucleotides, the CDR3 is TGTGCCAGCAGTTTAGTTATTAATGAAAAACTGTTTTTT. It translates to CASSLVINEKLFF.